One and the same sample provided the 26 T cell receptor beta chains below, sequenced in a study of T cell responses to AZD1222 COVID-19 vaccine. Clones were sequenced by immunoSEQ multiplex PCR, and TCRdb holds only the in-frame ones, with some missing. The table has 95,000 to 110,000 clones, 88% seen once. Sample: peripheral blood, taken on day 0 of AZD1222 vaccination. The receptors were gathered from an adult in good health.

V gene TRBV7-3 combines with J gene TRBJ1-2; D may be TRBD1 (5 bases). The V end lost 5 bases, the J end lost 8 bases, and 15 bases lay between the germline ends. Germline values: CDR1 SGHTA, CDR2 FQGTGA. This CDR3 contains 13 residues. Written as DNA, the CDR3 is TGTGCCAGCAGCCCTGATGGGGCGAAGGGCTACACCTTC. Protein sequence: CASSPDGAKGYTF.

This clone was recorded once. V usage is TRBV18 and J usage is TRBJ1-1, with no clear D. The germline V gene encodes CDR1 KGHSH and CDR2 LQKENI. The CDR3 totals 17 residues. V was cut by 3 bases and J by 0 bases, with 17 bases left in between. As DNA, the CDR3 is TGTGCCAGCTCACCTTCTCAGCTAGCAACGATGAACACTGAAGCTTTCTTT. Translated: CASSPSQLATMNTEAFF.

This sequence joins TRBV15 and TRBJ1-2, with D uncertain. This CDR3 contains 15 residues. V was pared by 1 base and J by 7 bases, with 16 bases between. Germline values: CDR1 LNHNV, CDR2 YYDKDF (reference sequence). The CDR3 DNA is TGTGCCACCAGCAGAGGGGGAGAGGTTTCCACTGGCTACACCTTC. Protein sequence: CATSRGGEVSTGYTF.

V and J are TRBV25-1 and TRBJ1-2; TRBD1 matches 8 bases. Germline trimming cut 3 bases from V and 5 bases from J; bases unmatched to any gene: 11. The germline CDR1 and CDR2 sequences are MGHDK and SYGVNS. This CDR3 has 16 residues. The CDR3 spells CASSDMGTGGKYGYTF. The CDR3 DNA reads as TGTGCCAGCAGTGATATGGGAACAGGGGGGAAGTATGGCTACACCTTC.

The rearrangement links TRBV28 to TRBJ2-1; no clear D. The length of the CDR3 is 15 residues. Deletions cut 4 bases from V and 3 bases from J, with 13 bases between. Germline loops: CDR1 MDHEN, CDR2 SYDVKM. The CDR3 loop reads CASSYGPNIYNEQFF. DNA for the CDR3: TGTGCCAGCAGTTACGGGCCAAATATCTACAATGAGCAGTTCTTC.

This rearrangement joins TRBV11-1 to TRBJ2-3, with 11 bases fitting TRBD2. The germline CDR1 and CDR2 sequences are SGHAT and FQDESV (reference sequence). The CDR3 is 13 residues long. V was clipped by 7 bases and J by 10 bases; unmatched bases: 7. CDR3 region: CASTYLTSGAQYF. CDR3 DNA sequence: TGTGCCAGCACGTATTTGACTAGCGGGGCGCAGTATTTT. The complete variable domain, with remaining parts taken from reference TRBV11-1 and TRBJ2-3, reads EAEVAQSPRYKITEKSQAVAFWCDPISGHATLYWYRQILGQGPELLVQFQDESVVDDSQLPKDRFSAERLKGVDSTLKIQPAELGDSAMYLCASTYLTSGAQYFGPGTRLTVL.

This chain uses TRBV25-1 with TRBJ1-1, with TRBD1 matching 7 bases. This CDR3 is 15 amino acids long. V trimming: 3 bases; J trimming: 6 bases; junction bases outside the gene matches: 10. Germline V gene sequence: CDR1 MGHDK, CDR2 SYGVNS. CDR3 sequence (DNA): TGTGCCAGCAGTGAGCCAAGGGGGCTCGGATCTGAAGCTTTCTTT. Translation: CASSEPRGLGSEAFF.

This chain connects TRBV7-7 to TRBJ2-1; D call uncertain. This CDR3 region has 15 residues. The germline gives CDR1 SSHAT, CDR2 FNYEAQ (reference sequence). Trimming pared 5 bases from V and 9 bases from J, leaving 20 bases between. The CDR3 spells CASSITPGKGGEQFF. As DNA, the CDR3 is TGTGCCAGCAGCATTACGCCCGGAAAGGGTGGTGAGCAGTTCTTC.

The rearrangement joins TRBV27 to TRBJ1-5; weak D call: TRBD1 (5 bases). The CDR3 runs 16 residues. Germline loops: CDR1 MNHEY, CDR2 SMNVEV (reference sequence). Trimming shortened V by 5 bases and J by 3 bases, and 17 bases separated the two germline ends. CDR3 loop: CASSRGPTYSNQPQHF. The CDR3 coding sequence is TGTGCCAGCAGTCGGGGCCCAACATACTCCAATCAGCCCCAGCATTTT.

The gene calls are TRBV11-2 and TRBJ1-6; unclear D gene. The CDR3 spans 15 residues. CDR1 and CDR2 (germline): SGHAT, FQNNGV. The V end was cut by 1 base, the J end by 7 bases, with 11 bases between. The CDR3 region has the DNA TGTGCCAGCAGCTTAGGTGGACGGACCAATTCACCCCTCCACTTT. Translating gives CASSLGGRTNSPLHF.

This clone has just one count. This chain uses TRBV9 with TRBJ1-4; weak D call: TRBD1 (5 bases). Trimming removed 4 bases from V and 7 bases from J, with 17 bases in between. Germline CDR1 reads SGDLS; CDR2 reads YYNGEE. This CDR3 contains 15 residues. The CDR3 is CASSSKMGPSEKLFF. In DNA, the CDR3 is TGTGCCAGCAGCTCCAAGATGGGACCTTCTGAAAAACTGTTTTTT.

The chain has TRBV7-2 and TRBJ2-1, with 11 bases aligning to TRBD2. J gave up 13 bases and V 1 base, and 15 bases lay outside the gene matches. The length of the CDR3 is 17 residues. Per the germline V gene, CDR1 is SGHTA and CDR2 is FQGNSA. Written as DNA, the CDR3 is TGTGCCAGCAGCTTAGGGGTAGGACTAGCGGGTATCGGGTCCCAGTTCTTC. Its translation is CASSLGVGLAGIGSQFF.

CDR3 sequence: CASSLWTSGRLQETQYF. As DNA, the CDR3 is TGCGCCAGCAGCTTGTGGACTAGCGGGAGGTTGCAAGAGACCCAGTACTTC. V usage is TRBV5-1 and J usage is TRBJ2-5, with TRBD2 identical over 14 bases. With 1 base clipped from V and 2 bases from J, the junction kept 4 bases outside the gene matches. The germline gives CDR1 SGHRS, CDR2 YFSETQ. The CDR3 totals 17 residues.

The rearrangement joins TRBV7-2 to TRBJ1-1, with D hard to call. The germline V gene has CDR1 SGHTA and CDR2 FQGNSA. The germline V and J ends were trimmed by 1 base and 5 bases, with 11 bases remaining between them. CDR3 length: 14 residues. CDR3 sequence reads: CASSLDRGRTEAFF. The DNA for the CDR3 is TGTGCCAGCAGCTTAGATCGGGGTCGAACTGAAGCTTTCTTT.

The CDR3 sequence: CASTAGFEAFF. CDR3 nucleotides: TGTGCCAGCACCGCGGGGTTTGAAGCTTTCTTT. The rearrangement links TRBV28 to TRBJ1-1; the D is unclear. This CDR3 spans 11 amino acids. Germline-derived CDR1 and CDR2 are MDHEN and SYDVKM. With 7 bases removed from V and 7 bases from J, the gap between germline ends came to 10 bases. Together with reference TRBV28 and TRBJ1-1, the CDR3 gives the full variable domain: DVKVTQSSRYLVKRTGEKVFLECVQDMDHENMFWYRQDPGLGLRLIYFSYDVKMKEKGDIPEGYSVSREKKERFSLILESASTNQTSMYLCASTAGFEAFFGQGTRLTVV.

The chain couples TRBV6-5 to TRBJ1-1; no clear D gene. The ends were cut back, 7 bases at V and 1 base at J, with 10 bases in the middle. CDR3 length equals 13 residues. Germline lookup yields CDR1 MNHEY and CDR2 SVGAGI. The CDR3 nucleotides read TGTGCCAGCACCCGGACTGAGAACACTGAAGCTTTCTTT. This gives the protein CASTRTENTEAFF.

The J gene is TRBJ2-3, the V gene TRBV7-8; perhaps D is TRBD1 or TRBD2 (6 bases each). V shed 1 base and J shed 6 bases, with 14 bases lying between them. Per the germline V gene, CDR1 is SGHVS and CDR2 is FQNEAQ. This CDR3 has 15 residues. The CDR3 DNA follows: TGTGCCAGCAGCTTAGGACGGGGGCGGTCTGATACGCAGTATTTT. This translates into CASSLGRGRSDTQYF.

The chain joins TRBV12-3 or TRBV12-4 to TRBJ2-3, with TRBD1 identical over 8 bases. With 7 bases clipped from V and 2 bases from J, the junction kept 2 bases outside the gene matches. The CDR3 extends over 13 amino acids. The CDR3 reads CASKGQATDTQYF. The CDR3 DNA is TGTGCCAGCAAGGGACAGGCCACAGATACGCAGTATTTT.

J is TRBJ2-2 and V is TRBV4-3; the match to TRBD1 covers 9 bases. CDR1 is LGHNA, CDR2 YSLEER, per germline. V lost 4 bases and J lost 1; bases outside the gene matches: 10. The CDR3 runs 18 residues. The CDR3, as DNA: TGCGCCAGCAGCCGAAAGTACCGGGACAGGGTGAACACCGGGGAGCTGTTTTTT. The encoded protein is CASSRKYRDRVNTGELFF.

The rearrangement uses TRBV5-1 and TRBJ1-1; D may be TRBD1 (5 bases). Germline CDR1 SGHRS, CDR2 YFSETQ. The CDR3 is 15 amino acids. The V gene lost 1 base and the J gene lost 1 base, with 11 bases spanning the gap. As DNA, the CDR3 is TGCGCCAGCAGCTTGTCTGGGACTGGGAACACTGAAGCTTTCTTT. This translates into CASSLSGTGNTEAFF.

The gene calls are TRBV27 and TRBJ2-3; TRBD1 aligns across 10 bases. Trimming took 11 bases from V and 5 from J; bases not matched to a gene: 22. Germline V gives CDR1 MNHEY, CDR2 SMNVEV (reference sequence). The CDR3 runs 18 residues. This chain's CDR3 is CAGLGSPGQGREKDTQYF. DNA for the CDR3: TGTGCCGGACTAGGCTCTCCGGGACAGGGGCGGGAGAAAGATACGCAGTATTTT.

The chain joins TRBV7-2 to TRBJ2-7; D not certain. V lost 2 bases, J lost 1 base, and 9 bases lay in between. CDR1 is SGHTA, CDR2 FQGNSA, per germline. This CDR3 spans 14 amino acids. The CDR3 DNA reads as TGTGCCAGCAGCTTAATGAGCGTTTCCTACGAGCAGTACTTC. Encoded protein: CASSLMSVSYEQYF. The entire variable domain, with the rest obtained from reference TRBV7-2 and TRBJ2-7, is as follows: GAGVSQSPSNKVTEKGKDVELRCDPISGHTALYWYRQSLGQGLEFLIYFQGNSAPDKSGLPSDRFSAERTGGSVSTLTIQRTQQEDSAVYLCASSLMSVSYEQYFGPGTRLTVT.

The count of this clone is one. The CDR3 DNA follows: TGTGCCAGCAGCGTAAGGACAGGGGGATCGGGAAACACCATATATTTT. Encoded protein: CASSVRTGGSGNTIYF. V gene TRBV9 combines with J gene TRBJ1-3; 10 bases map to TRBD1. The CDR3 consists of 16 residues. The germline V gene encodes CDR1 SGDLS and CDR2 YYNGEE. Germline trimming cut 1 base from V and 4 bases from J; bases unmatched to any gene: 5.

This clone has just a few counts. V gene TRBV5-1 combines with J gene TRBJ2-7; D possibly corresponds to TRBD2 (5 bases). Germline assignment: CDR1 SGHRS and CDR2 YFSETQ. This CDR3 is 15 amino acids long. The V end lost 0 bases, the J end lost 6 bases, and 16 bases lay between the germline ends. This CDR3 is CASSLDRAEVGEQYF. The CDR3 nucleotides read TGCGCCAGCAGCTTGGACCGGGCGGAGGTTGGCGAGCAGTACTTC. The full variable domain, in which reference TRBV5-1 and TRBJ2-7 provide the parts outside the CDR3, is KAGVTQTPRYLIKTRGQQVTLSCSPISGHRSVSWYQQTPGQGLQFLFEYFSETQRNKGNFPGRFSGRQFSNSRSEMNVSTLELGDSALYLCASSLDRAEVGEQYFGPGTRLTVT.

The V and J genes are TRBV28 and TRBJ1-2; tentatively, D is TRBD1 (5 bases). Trimming removed 2 bases at V and 7 bases at J, with 11 bases between. Per the germline V gene, CDR1 is MDHEN and CDR2 is SYDVKM. The CDR3 has 13 amino acids. CDR3 loop: CASSLGSGFGYTF. Here the CDR3 DNA reads TGTGCCAGCAGTTTAGGTTCAGGGTTTGGCTACACCTTC.

This rearrangement joins TRBV7-9 to TRBJ2-3; the D is unclear. Trimming pared 8 bases from V and 2 bases from J, leaving 8 bases between. CDR3 length: 12 amino acids. Germline assignment: CDR1 SEHNR and CDR2 FQNEAQ (reference sequence). The CDR3: CASWALTDTQYF. The CDR3 DNA reads TGTGCCAGCTGGGCGCTCACAGATACGCAGTATTTT.